The 20 T cell receptor beta chains below come from one sample, sequenced in a study of post-analysis software for immune sequencing data (dated by TCRdb to the mid-2010s). Beyond this particular receptor, the publication reports: Roughly 5 TRBV segments, including TRBV5-6, TRBV5-1 and TRBV20-1, were significantly more frequent in patients than controls.

Library method: PCR. Sequencing used an Illumina HiSeq 2500. To reduce PCR and sequencing biases, unique molecular identifiers were built into the TCR beta cDNA libraries. Starting from the raw public reads, TCRdb applied fastp trimming at Q25, assembled clones with MiXCR and retained in-frame beta chains. Entries are consolidated by CDR3 protein sequence, retaining the most common genes and DNA. The sample table holds hundreds of thousands of distinct CDR3 sequences, of which approximately 60% were seen once. Approximately 10% of the sample is in the top ten clones. The antigens these receptors bind are not known. Sequenced: blood. The source of these receptors is a girl aged 2 to 10 with multiple sclerosis.

A single count supports this clonotype. This chain joins TRBV7-2 and TRBJ2-3, with D unclear. Per the germline V gene, CDR1 is SGHTA and CDR2 is FQGNSA. Trimming took 5 bases from V and 0 from J, leaving 6 bases between them. This CDR3 comprises 13 residues. The CDR3 region has the DNA TGTGCCAGCAGCCGGGTTAGCACAGATACGCAGTATTTT. This codes for CASSRVSTDTQYF. The whole variable domain, filled in from reference TRBV7-2 and TRBJ2-3, reads GAGVSQSPSNKVTEKGKDVELRCDPISGHTALYWYRQSLGQGLEFLIYFQGNSAPDKSGLPSDRFSAERTGGSVSTLTIQRTQQEDSAVYLCASSRVSTDTQYFGPGTRLTVL.

The chain has TRBV7-9 and TRBJ2-1; no firm D call. V dropped 3 bases and J dropped 0 bases, with 6 bases sitting between them. This CDR3 has 14 residues. Germline CDR1 is SEHNR and CDR2 is FQNEAQ (reference sequence). The CDR3 sequence: CASSFHGSYNEQFF. The CDR3 bases are TGTGCCAGCAGCTTCCACGGCTCCTACAATGAGCAGTTCTTC.

The gene calls are TRBV5-5 and TRBJ2-1, with D tentatively TRBD1 or TRBD2 (5 bases each). This CDR3 has 15 residues. The V end was cut by 2 bases, the J end by 6 bases, with 15 bases between. Germline CDR1 reads SGHKS; CDR2 reads YYEKEE (reference sequence). DNA of the CDR3: TGTGCCAGCAGCTTATGGCAGGGAGCGGCCAATGAGCAGTTCTTC. Translation gives CASSLWQGAANEQFF.

The rearrangement links TRBV7-9 to TRBJ2-1; D perhaps matches TRBD2 (6 bases). The V gene lost 1 base and the J gene lost 0 bases, with 19 bases spanning the gap. The V gene's germline CDR1 is SEHNR and CDR2 FQNEAQ (reference sequence). CDR3 length equals 19 residues. The CDR3 spells CASSLVRVTTRSSYNEQFF. CDR3 bases: TGTGCCAGCAGCTTAGTGAGGGTAACGACTAGGAGCTCCTACAATGAGCAGTTCTTC. The whole variable domain, remainder taken from reference TRBV7-9 and TRBJ2-1, is DTGVSQNPRHKITKRGQNVTFRCDPISEHNRLYWYRQTLGQGPEFLTYFQNEAQLEKSRLLSDRFSAERPKGSFSTLEIQRTEQGDSAMYLCASSLVRVTTRSSYNEQFFGPGTRLTVL.

V usage is TRBV12-3 or TRBV12-4 and J usage is TRBJ1-1; possible D gene TRBD1, 5 bases. The CDR3 covers 12 residues. Deletions cut 2 bases from V and 7 bases from J, with 8 bases between. Here the CDR3 reads CASSLWDGEAFF. Here the CDR3 DNA reads TGTGCCAGCAGTTTATGGGACGGTGAAGCTTTCTTT.

This clonotype was detected only a few times. The chain employs TRBV6-1 and TRBJ2-3; a possible D gene is TRBD1 (8 bases). With 5 bases removed from V and 6 bases from J, the gap between germline ends came to 30 bases. Germline CDR1 reads MNHNS; CDR2 reads SASEGT. CDR3 length: 19 amino acids. The CDR3 nucleotides read TGTGCCAGCAGTACGACACGCCCACAGGGGGGGATTGGGTTGGATACGCAGTATTTT. As protein: CASSTTRPQGGIGLDTQYF.

The rearrangement links TRBV4-2 to TRBJ2-3; tentative D call: TRBD2 (7 bases). The CDR3 contains 16 residues. V was clipped by 0 bases and J by 3 bases, with 13 bases between them. In germline, CDR1 is LGHNA, CDR2 YNFKEQ. DNA of the CDR3: TGTGCCAGCAGCCAAGATGAGAGGGGGGGAACAGATACGCAGTATTTT. Protein product: CASSQDERGGTDTQYF.

The chain uses TRBV5-1 and TRBJ2-7; 10 bases fit TRBD2. Germline V gives CDR1 SGHRS, CDR2 YFSETQ. The V segment lost 1 base and the J segment 5 bases; nucleotides outside the gene matches: 6. The CDR3 spans 15 residues. The CDR3 sequence is CASSLILAGDDEQYF. The DNA for the CDR3 is TGCGCCAGCAGCTTGATCCTAGCGGGAGACGACGAGCAGTACTTC.

J is TRBJ1-1 and V is TRBV20-1; no clear D gene. Per germline, CDR1 DFQATT and CDR2 SNEGSKA (reference sequence). This CDR3 comprises 14 residues. V lost 3 bases, J lost 0 bases, and 11 bases lay in between. CDR3 sequence (DNA): TGCAGTGCTAGGGGAACACCCATGAACACTGAAGCTTTCTTT. It specifies CSARGTPMNTEAFF.

CDR3 sequence (DNA): TGCAGTGCTACGACAGGGGAAGGGTACGAGCAGTACTTC. This gives the protein CSATTGEGYEQYF. V and J are TRBV20-1 and TRBJ2-7; 8 bases agree with TRBD1. The length of the CDR3 is 13 residues. Germline assignment: CDR1 DFQATT and CDR2 SNEGSKA (reference sequence). Trimming at V came to 4 bases and at J to 4 bases, leaving 6 bases not matched to a gene.

The rearrangement joins TRBV6-5 to TRBJ2-5; 7 bases are a match to TRBD1. The CDR3 extends over 15 amino acids. J was trimmed by 1 base and V by 2 bases; bases with no gene match: 4. From germline, CDR1 is MNHEY and CDR2 SVGAGI. CDR3 amino acids: CASSYQGERQETQYF. In DNA, the CDR3 is TGTGCCAGCAGTTACCAGGGGGAACGCCAAGAGACCCAGTACTTC.

The genes are TRBV29-1 and TRBJ2-7, with 10 nucleotides matching TRBD1. V shed 5 bases, J shed 2 bases, and the junction held 3 bases outside the gene matches. From germline, CDR1 is SQVTM and CDR2 ANQGSEA. The CDR3 is made up of 13 amino acids. The CDR3 bases are TGCAGCGTTTCAGGACAGGGGGCCTACGAGCAGTACTTC. Amino acids: CSVSGQGAYEQYF.

The J gene is TRBJ2-5, the V gene TRBV7-9, with D possibly being TRBD2 (6 bases). The CDR3 totals 15 residues. V was trimmed by 0 bases and J by 2 bases, leaving 10 bases between them. Germline values: CDR1 SEHNR, CDR2 FQNEAQ (reference sequence). CDR3 sequence (DNA): TGTGCCAGCAGCTTAGCTACCCGGGGGCAAGAGACCCAGTACTTC. Its translation: CASSLATRGQETQYF. Full variable domain (missing parts from reference TRBV7-9 and TRBJ2-5): DTGVSQNPRHKITKRGQNVTFRCDPISEHNRLYWYRQTLGQGPEFLTYFQNEAQLEKSRLLSDRFSAERPKGSFSTLEIQRTEQGDSAMYLCASSLATRGQETQYFGPGTRLLVL.

The genes are TRBV29-1 and TRBJ2-7; 11 nucleotides align to TRBD1. The germline V gene encodes CDR1 SQVTM and CDR2 ANQGSEA. This CDR3 spans 13 amino acids. The V gene end was trimmed by 5 bases and the J gene end by 4 bases; junction bases not matched to a gene: 4. The CDR3 loop is CSVSDRGLYEQYF. The CDR3 DNA reads TGCAGCGTTTCGGACAGGGGGCTATACGAGCAGTACTTC.

This sequence joins TRBV12-3 or TRBV12-4 and TRBJ2-1; D possibly uses TRBD1 or TRBD2 (6 bases each). This CDR3 contains 15 residues. Between the trimmed V and J ends, which lost 7 bases and 5 bases, there was a span of 18 bases. The CDR3 here is CASTREGEVDNEQFF. In nucleotides, the CDR3 is TGTGCCAGCACTCGAGAGGGGGAGGTAGACAATGAGCAGTTCTTC.

This rearrangement joins TRBV7-4 to TRBJ2-1; 7 bases fit TRBD2. The CDR3 has 15 residues. Unmatched junction bases numbered 4, after V lost 2 bases and J lost 3 bases. The germline gives CDR1 SGHVT, CDR2 SQSDAQ. This chain's CDR3 is CASSLRREIYNEQFF. The CDR3 coding sequence is TGTGCCAGCAGCTTACGGCGGGAGATCTACAATGAGCAGTTCTTC.

V usage is TRBV5-1 and J usage is TRBJ2-7; D ambiguous. The CDR3 consists of 15 residues. Trimming left V 0 bases short and J 1 base short, with 11 bases between. Germline values: CDR1 SGHRS, CDR2 YFSETQ. CDR3 in amino acids: CASSLGTDGSYEQYF. For the CDR3, the DNA is TGCGCCAGCAGCTTGGGTACTGACGGGTCCTACGAGCAGTACTTC.

The chain uses TRBV21-1 and TRBJ2-3; TRBD2, as called in the table, went unchecked against the DNA. TRBV21-1 is a pseudogene segment. This CDR3 has 18 residues. The CDR3 nucleotides read TGTGCCAGCAGCAAAGCTGGGACTAGCGGGAATAACACAGATACGCAGTATTTT. It translates to CASSKAGTSGNNTDTQYF.

The J gene is TRBJ1-2, the V gene TRBV29-1; D perhaps matches TRBD1 (5 bases). Trimming removed 6 bases at V and 1 base at J, with 18 bases between. The CDR3 runs to 15 residues. Germline values: CDR1 SQVTM, CDR2 ANQGSEA. The CDR3 protein is CSVARTDRHNYGYTF. CDR3 bases: TGCAGCGTCGCCAGGACCGACAGACATAACTATGGCTACACCTTC.

The chain couples TRBV7-9 to TRBJ2-1; D may be TRBD1 or TRBD2 (6 bases each). Germline loops: CDR1 SEHNR, CDR2 FQNEAQ (reference sequence). V was clipped by 2 bases and J by 9 bases, with 20 bases between them. This CDR3 has 16 amino acids. The CDR3 protein is CASSLTDGGPSIEQFF. The CDR3 DNA sequence: TGTGCCAGCAGCTTAACAGATGGGGGGCCGAGTATTGAGCAGTTCTTC.